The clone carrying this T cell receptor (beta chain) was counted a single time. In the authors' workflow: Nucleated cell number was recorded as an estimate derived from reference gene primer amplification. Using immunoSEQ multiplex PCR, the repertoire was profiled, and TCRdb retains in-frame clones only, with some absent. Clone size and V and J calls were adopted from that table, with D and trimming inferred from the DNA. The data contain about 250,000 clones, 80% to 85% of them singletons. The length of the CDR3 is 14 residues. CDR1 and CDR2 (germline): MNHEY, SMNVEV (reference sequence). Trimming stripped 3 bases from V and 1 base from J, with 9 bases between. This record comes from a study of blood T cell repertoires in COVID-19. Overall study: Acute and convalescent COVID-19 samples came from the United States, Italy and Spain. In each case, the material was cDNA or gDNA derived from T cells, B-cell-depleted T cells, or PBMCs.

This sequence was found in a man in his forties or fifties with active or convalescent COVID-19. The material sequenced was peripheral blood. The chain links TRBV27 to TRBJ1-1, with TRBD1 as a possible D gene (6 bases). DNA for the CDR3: TGTGCCAGCAGTTTCAGGGGCGAGAACACTGAAGCTTTCTTT. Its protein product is CASSFRGENTEAFF.